Described below is a single TCR beta chain sequence and its context. The CDR3 is 11 residues long. The sample comes from a study of blood T cells in healthy people across ages. Alongside a J-beta primer mix, a sample-barcoded 5' primer served in a second PCR lasting roughly 6 to 11 cycles. TCRdb recomputed calls from the 5' RACE reads with MiXCR, one row per CDR3 protein. The sample gives around 1,600,000 distinct CDR3 sequences, roughly 43% of which show up once; 4% is in the top ten. The sequenced sample consisted of blood. The clonotype was recovered from a young woman in good health. The chain recombines TRBV21-1 with TRBJ1-4. TRBV21-1 is shown as a pseudogene. The CDR3 bases are TGTGCCAGCAGCAAAGGTGAAAAACTGTTTTTT. It is translated as CASSKGEKLFF.